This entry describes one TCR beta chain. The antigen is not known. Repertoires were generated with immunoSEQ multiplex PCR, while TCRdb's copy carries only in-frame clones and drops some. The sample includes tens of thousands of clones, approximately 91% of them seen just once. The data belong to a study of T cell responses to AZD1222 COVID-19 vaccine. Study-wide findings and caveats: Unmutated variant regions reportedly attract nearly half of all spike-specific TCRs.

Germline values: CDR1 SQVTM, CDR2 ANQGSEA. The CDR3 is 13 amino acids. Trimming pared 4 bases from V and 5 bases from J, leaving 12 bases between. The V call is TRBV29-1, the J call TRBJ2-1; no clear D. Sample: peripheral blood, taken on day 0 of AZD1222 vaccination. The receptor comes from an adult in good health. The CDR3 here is CSVGHLSNNEQFF. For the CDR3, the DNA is TGCAGCGTTGGGCACCTTTCAAACAATGAGCAGTTCTTC.